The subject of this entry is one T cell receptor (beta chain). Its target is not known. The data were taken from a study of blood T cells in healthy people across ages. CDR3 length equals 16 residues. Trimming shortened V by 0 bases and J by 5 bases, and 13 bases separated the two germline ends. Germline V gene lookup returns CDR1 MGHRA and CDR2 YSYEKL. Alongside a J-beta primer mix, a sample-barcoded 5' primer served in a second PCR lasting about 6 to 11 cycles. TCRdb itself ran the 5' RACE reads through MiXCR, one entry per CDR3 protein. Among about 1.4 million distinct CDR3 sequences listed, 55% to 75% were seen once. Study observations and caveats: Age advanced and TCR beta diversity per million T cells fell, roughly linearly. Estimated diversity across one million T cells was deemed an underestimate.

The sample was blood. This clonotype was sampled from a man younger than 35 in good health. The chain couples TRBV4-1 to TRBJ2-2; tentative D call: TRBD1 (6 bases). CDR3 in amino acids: CASSQEARGYTGELFF. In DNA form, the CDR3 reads TGCGCCAGCAGCCAAGAGGCCAGGGGCTATACCGGGGAGCTGTTTTTT.